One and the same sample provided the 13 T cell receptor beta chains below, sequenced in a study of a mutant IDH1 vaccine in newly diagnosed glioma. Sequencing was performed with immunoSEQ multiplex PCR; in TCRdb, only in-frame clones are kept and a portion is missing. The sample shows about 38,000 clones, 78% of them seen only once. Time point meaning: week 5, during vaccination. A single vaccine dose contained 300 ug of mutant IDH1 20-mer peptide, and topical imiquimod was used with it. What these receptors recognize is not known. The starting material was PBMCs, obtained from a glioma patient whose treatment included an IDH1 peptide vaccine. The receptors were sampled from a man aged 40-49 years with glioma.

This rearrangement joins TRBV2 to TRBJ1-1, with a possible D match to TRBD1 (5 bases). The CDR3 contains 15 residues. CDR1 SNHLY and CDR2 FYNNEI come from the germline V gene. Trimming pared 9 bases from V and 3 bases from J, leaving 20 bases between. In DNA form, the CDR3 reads TGTGCCAGGGAAGGGACTTCACCCGGGGACACTGAAGCTTTCTTT. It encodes CAREGTSPGDTEAFF.

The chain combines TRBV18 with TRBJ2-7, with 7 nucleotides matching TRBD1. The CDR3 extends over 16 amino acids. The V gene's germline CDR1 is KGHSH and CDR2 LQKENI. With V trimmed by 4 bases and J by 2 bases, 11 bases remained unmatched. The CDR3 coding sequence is TGTGCCAGCTCACGCGGCGTGGGACAGAGAACCTACGAGCAGTACTTC. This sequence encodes CASSRGVGQRTYEQYF.

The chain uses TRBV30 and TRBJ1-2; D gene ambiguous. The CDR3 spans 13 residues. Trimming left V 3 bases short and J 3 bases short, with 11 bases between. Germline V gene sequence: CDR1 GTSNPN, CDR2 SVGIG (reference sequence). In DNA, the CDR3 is TGTGCCTGGAGGCCACGCGAGGACTATGGCTACACCTTC. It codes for CAWRPREDYGYTF. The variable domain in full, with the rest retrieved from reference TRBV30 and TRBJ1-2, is SQTIHQWPATLVQPVGSPLSLECTVEGTSNPNLYWYRQAAGRGLQLLFYSVGIGQISSEVPQNLSASRPQDRQFILSSKKLLLSDSGFYLCAWRPREDYGYTFGSGTRLTVV.

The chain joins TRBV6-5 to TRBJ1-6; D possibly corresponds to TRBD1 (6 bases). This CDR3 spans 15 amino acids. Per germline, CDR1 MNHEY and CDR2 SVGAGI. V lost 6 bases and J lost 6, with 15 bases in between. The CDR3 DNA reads TGTGCCAGCAGAAAGCAGGGGAACGCTAATTCACCCCTCCACTTT. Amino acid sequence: CASRKQGNANSPLHF.

CDR3 DNA sequence: TGCGCCAGCAGCTCGACTCCGGGGATTGCCTACGAGCAGTACTTC. It specifies CASSSTPGIAYEQYF. The chain has TRBV5-1 and TRBJ2-7; D possibly corresponds to TRBD2 (5 bases). Trimming stripped 3 bases from V and 2 bases from J, with 15 bases between. CDR1 and CDR2 (germline): SGHRS, YFSETQ. CDR3 length: 15 amino acids.

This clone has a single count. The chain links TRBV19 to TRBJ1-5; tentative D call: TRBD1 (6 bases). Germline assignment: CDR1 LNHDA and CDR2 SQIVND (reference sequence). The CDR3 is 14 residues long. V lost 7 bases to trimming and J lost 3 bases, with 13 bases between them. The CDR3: CASKDPGDNQPQHF. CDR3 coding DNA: TGTGCCAGTAAGGACCCAGGGGACAATCAGCCCCAGCATTTT.

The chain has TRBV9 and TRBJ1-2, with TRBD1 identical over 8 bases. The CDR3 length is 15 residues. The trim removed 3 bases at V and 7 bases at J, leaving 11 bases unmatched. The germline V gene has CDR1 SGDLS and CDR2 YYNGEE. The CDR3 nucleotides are TGTGCCAGCAGCGCCCCAGGGGGCGAGAGGGGTGGCTACACCTTC. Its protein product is CASSAPGGERGGYTF.

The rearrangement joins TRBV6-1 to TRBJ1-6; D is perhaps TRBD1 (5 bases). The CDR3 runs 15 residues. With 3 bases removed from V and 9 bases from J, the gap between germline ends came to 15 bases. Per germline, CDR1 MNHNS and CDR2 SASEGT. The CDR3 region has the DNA TGTGCCAGCAGTGAGTGGGGACTAGGGCGTTCACCCCTCCACTTT. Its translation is CASSEWGLGRSPLHF.

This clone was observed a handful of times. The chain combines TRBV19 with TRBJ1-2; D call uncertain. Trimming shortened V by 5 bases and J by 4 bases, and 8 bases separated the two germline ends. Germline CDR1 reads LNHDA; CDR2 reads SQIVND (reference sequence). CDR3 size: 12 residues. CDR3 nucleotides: TGTGCCAGTAGTCCCCAAGGCTATGGCTACACCTTC. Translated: CASSPQGYGYTF.

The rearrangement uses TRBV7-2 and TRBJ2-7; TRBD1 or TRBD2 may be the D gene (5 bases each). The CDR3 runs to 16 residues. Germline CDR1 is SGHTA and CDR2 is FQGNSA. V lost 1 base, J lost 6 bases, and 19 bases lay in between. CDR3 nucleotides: TGTGCCAGCAGCTTAGGTCCCGGGACGCTGCGTCGCGAGCAGTACTTC. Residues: CASSLGPGTLRREQYF.

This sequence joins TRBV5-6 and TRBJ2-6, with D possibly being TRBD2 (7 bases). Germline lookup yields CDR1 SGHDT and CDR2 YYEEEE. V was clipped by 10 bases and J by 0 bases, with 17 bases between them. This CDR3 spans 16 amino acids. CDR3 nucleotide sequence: TGTGCCGGGAGTGCGGCGGGGGCCTCTGGGGCCAACGTCCTGACTTTC. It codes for CAGSAAGASGANVLTF.

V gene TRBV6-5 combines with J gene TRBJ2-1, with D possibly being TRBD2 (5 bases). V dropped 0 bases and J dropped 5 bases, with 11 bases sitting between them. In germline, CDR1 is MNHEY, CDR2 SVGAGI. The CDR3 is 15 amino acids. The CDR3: CASSYSNGLHNEQFF. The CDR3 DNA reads TGTGCCAGCAGTTACTCGAATGGACTTCACAATGAGCAGTTCTTC.

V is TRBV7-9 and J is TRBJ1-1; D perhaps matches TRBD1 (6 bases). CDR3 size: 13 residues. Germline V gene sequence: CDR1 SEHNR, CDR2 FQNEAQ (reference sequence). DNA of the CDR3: TGTTGGGCAGGGGTAGGGGTGGACACTGAAGCTTTCTTT. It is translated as CWAGVGVDTEAFF.